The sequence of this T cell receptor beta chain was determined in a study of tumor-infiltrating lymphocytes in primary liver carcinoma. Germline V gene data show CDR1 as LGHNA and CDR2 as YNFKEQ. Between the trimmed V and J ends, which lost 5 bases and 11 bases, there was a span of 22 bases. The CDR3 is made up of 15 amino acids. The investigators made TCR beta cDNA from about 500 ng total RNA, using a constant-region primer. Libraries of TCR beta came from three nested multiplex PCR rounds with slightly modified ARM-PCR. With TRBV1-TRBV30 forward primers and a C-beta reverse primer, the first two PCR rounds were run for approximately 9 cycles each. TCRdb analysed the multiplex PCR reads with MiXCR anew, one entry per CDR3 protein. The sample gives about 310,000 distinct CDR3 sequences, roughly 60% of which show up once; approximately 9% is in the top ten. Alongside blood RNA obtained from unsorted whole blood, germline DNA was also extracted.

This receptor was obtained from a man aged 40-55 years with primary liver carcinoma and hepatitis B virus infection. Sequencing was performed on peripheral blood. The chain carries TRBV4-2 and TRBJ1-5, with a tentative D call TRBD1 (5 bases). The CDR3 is CASSYQNRSPQSQHF. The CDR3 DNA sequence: TGTGCCAGCAGCTATCAGAACAGGTCTCCCCAGTCCCAGCATTTT.